A selection of T cell receptor beta chains follows, all from one sample in a study of cytomegalovirus exposure and HLA in healthy donors. Assay used: immunoSEQ multiplex PCR; TCRdb lists only in-frame clones, some missing. This table holds under 250,000 clones, around 81% found once. Sequences were obtained from PBMCs. Receptors originate from a woman aged 55 to 70 in good health and CMV-seropositive. CDR3s leave out the opening cysteine and the closing phenylalanine or tryptophan.

J: TRBJ2-5; V: TRBV5-1; CDR3: ASSFAGAGETQY
J: TRBJ2-7; V: TRBV7-9; CDR3: ASSFRDKTYEQY
J: TRBJ2-7; V: TRBV7-6; CDR3: ASSPETSGGGYEQY
J: TRBJ1-2; V: TRBV28; CDR3: ASSLAGQANYGYT
J: TRBJ2-7; V: TRBV28; CDR3: ASSPIPTPYEQY
J: TRBJ2-5; V: TRBV5-1; CDR3: ASTWAGGGETQY
J: TRBJ2-5; V: TRBV6-5; CDR3: ASTDYLQETQY
J: TRBJ2-4; V: TRBV12-2; CDR3: ASRLAGSGSGTSAEGKNIQY
J: TRBJ2-7; V: TRBV19; CDR3: ASSTRDRGSYEQY
J: TRBJ2-1; V: TRBV5-1; CDR3: ASSIQAGGPDEQF
J: TRBJ2-5; V: TRBV5-1; CDR3: ASSLMGQQETQY
J: TRBJ2-1; V: TRBV6-1; CDR3: ASSPRGANEQF
J: TRBJ2-2; V: TRBV18; CDR3: ASSPPPGLAGYGELF
J: TRBJ1-1; V: TRBV19; CDR3: ATTSKNTEAF
J: TRBJ2-1; V: TRBV7-9; CDR3: ASNTADRLVFNEQF